A selection of T cell receptor beta chains follows, all from one sample in a study of T cells in Graves' hyperthyroidism and ophthalmopathy. From the multiplex PCR reads, TCRdb called clonotypes with MiXCR, one entry per CDR3 protein. The table shows about 660,000 distinct CDR3 sequences, with roughly 46% occurring only once. The sequenced material came from peripheral blood or thyroid tissue (not recorded which). These receptors came from an adult man with Graves' disease, either hyperthyroidism or ophthalmopathy (not recorded which). CDR3s include the opening cysteine and the closing phenylalanine or tryptophan. Fields, in order: V gene, CDR3 protein.

v_call: TRBV10-3; cdr3_aa: CAISEVAGGGNEQFF
v_call: TRBV19; cdr3_aa: CAWSLGGSGQPQHF
v_call: TRBV24-1; cdr3_aa: CATSDPHSGANVLTF
v_call: TRBV7-9; cdr3_aa: CASHNRGDYEQYF
v_call: TRBV6-1; cdr3_aa: CASNRGTPNQPQHF
v_call: TRBV20-1; cdr3_aa: CSFKPRGGGDTEAFF
v_call: TRBV7-9; cdr3_aa: CASSLAPGTEKLFF
v_call: TRBV7-9; cdr3_aa: CASSPTGPDSPLHF
v_call: TRBV29-1; cdr3_aa: CSVEEGAGIFYGYTF
v_call: TRBV7-2; cdr3_aa: CASSHRPTGGNEKLFF
v_call: TRBV7-2; cdr3_aa: CASSLGGWTGGNQPQHF
v_call: TRBV20-1; cdr3_aa: CSARGGDPYGYTF
v_call: TRBV19; cdr3_aa: CASSISDANYGYTF
v_call: TRBV25-1; cdr3_aa: CASLVWDRGTYNSPLHF
v_call: TRBV29-1; cdr3_aa: CSVGSRNSYEQYF
v_call: TRBV15; cdr3_aa: CATSRDPTWTSGVADTQYF
v_call: TRBV7-9; cdr3_aa: CASSLWTANSPLHF
v_call: TRBV7-2; cdr3_aa: CASSFLGWTSGSQEQYF
v_call: TRBV12-3/TRBV12-4; cdr3_aa: CASSPPGRAEAFF
v_call: TRBV7-9; cdr3_aa: CASSLTAGTANSPLHF
v_call: TRBV5-8; cdr3_aa: CASSVTRAEAFF
v_call: TRBV25-1; cdr3_aa: CASSGRGLGSGANVLTF
v_call: TRBV19; cdr3_aa: CASSPEGLGGTGANVLTF
v_call: TRBV20-1; cdr3_aa: CSASRGGTNEKLFF
v_call: TRBV20-1; cdr3_aa: CSARDVKWTTNQPQHF
v_call: TRBV7-8; cdr3_aa: CASSPRQTPTGSSNYGYTF
v_call: TRBV12-3/TRBV12-4; cdr3_aa: CASSLRDRAGEKLFF
v_call: TRBV13; cdr3_aa: CASSLEARNDGYTF
v_call: TRBV6-5; cdr3_aa: CASSLEVAASYEQYF
v_call: TRBV29-1; cdr3_aa: CSLVGIDEQYF
v_call: TRBV7-2; cdr3_aa: CASSLVGTSGGGEETQYF
v_call: TRBV10-3; cdr3_aa: CASSAGLGNTIYF
v_call: TRBV7-2; cdr3_aa: CASSLFAGDLSNSPLHF
v_call: TRBV7-9; cdr3_aa: CASSLGIDSNQPQHF
v_call: TRBV20-1; cdr3_aa: CSAPPQRGSYEQYF
v_call: TRBV20-1; cdr3_aa: CSARKGLSNQPQHF
v_call: TRBV7-2; cdr3_aa: CASSLRGTPLQETQYF
v_call: TRBV29-1; cdr3_aa: CSFDTYGYTF
v_call: TRBV6-6; cdr3_aa: CASSYIADSNQPQHF
v_call: TRBV7-3; cdr3_aa: CASSVGVYNEQFF
v_call: TRBV7-9; cdr3_aa: CASLPSTGGGFTYGYTF
v_call: TRBV20-1; cdr3_aa: CSASSLAGGAETQYF
v_call: TRBV7-9; cdr3_aa: CASSLAPGSSGANVLTF
v_call: TRBV6-5; cdr3_aa: CASSPGLADVYEQYF
v_call: TRBV20-1; cdr3_aa: CSASGEGGTGELFF
v_call: TRBV2; cdr3_aa: CASSDEQGSEKLFF
v_call: TRBV20-1; cdr3_aa: CSARGGQGGLWGNQPQHF
v_call: TRBV12-3/TRBV12-4; cdr3_aa: CASSFDRDDSLHF
v_call: TRBV2; cdr3_aa: CASSERGQGAYEQYF
v_call: TRBV5-6; cdr3_aa: CAWREWGLGTEAFF
v_call: TRBV20-1; cdr3_aa: CSARETGTGVGQPQHF
v_call: TRBV9; cdr3_aa: CASSVYSSGSAGEQYF
v_call: TRBV20-1; cdr3_aa: CSATGPDEQYF
v_call: TRBV5-1; cdr3_aa: CASSLGTARTNTEAFF
v_call: TRBV10-3; cdr3_aa: CAISGGHGNTIYF